The clone carrying this T cell receptor beta chain appeared a few times. Its antigen is currently unknown. This sample was included in a study of response to subunit inactivated influenza vaccine. Overall study findings and caveats: Each seasonal flu vaccination may recruit only limited new T cells, authors suggested.

The CDR3 has 15 residues. Trimming stripped 5 bases from V and 2 bases from J, with 13 bases between. The germline V gene encodes CDR1 SGHVS and CDR2 FNYEAQ. Each CDR3 protein gets one entry after TCRdb re-called the RT-PCR reads with MiXCR. Here the sample spans 600,000 to 850,000 distinct CDR3 sequences, 14% being singletons. Sequenced material: PBMCs from blood, taken 14 to 15 days before vaccination. The chain couples TRBV7-6 to TRBJ1-5; the D gene is possibly TRBD1 (5 bases). The clonotype comes from a man aged 45-65 years who received an inactivated influenza vaccine. CDR3 DNA: TGTGCCAGCAGCGCGGGCAGGGACGGCAATCAGCCCCAGCATTTT. The encoded protein is CASSAGRDGNQPQHF.